The 27 T cell receptor beta chains below all came from one sample that was sequenced in a study of technical replicates of blood from several donors. Sequencing was performed with immunoSEQ multiplex PCR; in TCRdb, only in-frame clones are kept and a portion is missing. Here the sample spans fewer than 90,000 clones, over 75% being singletons. The specimen sequenced was T cells isolated from PBMCs. The receptors here all came from a human donor in good health.

This clone turned up a few times. V gene TRBV5-4 combines with J gene TRBJ1-2, with D tentatively TRBD1 (6 bases). CDR3 length: 17 residues. V lost 4 bases to trimming and J lost 4 bases, with 23 bases between them. Germline V gene data show CDR1 as SGHNT and CDR2 as YYREEE (reference sequence). The CDR3 DNA follows: TGTGCCAGCAGCATTTACGGCTTGGACAGTTCGTTCTATGGCTACACCTTC. Protein sequence: CASSIYGLDSSFYGYTF.

This chain joins TRBV19 and TRBJ2-5; 10 nucleotides agree with TRBD2. Germline V gene data show CDR1 as LNHDA and CDR2 as SQIVND (reference sequence). Unmatched junction bases numbered 8, after V lost 3 bases and J lost 4 bases. The CDR3 runs to 16 residues. The CDR3 coding sequence is TGTGCCAGTAGTATTATGTGGGTAGCGGGAGGAGAGACCCAGTACTTC. As protein: CASSIMWVAGGETQYF.

The chain couples TRBV5-1 to TRBJ2-7; a possible D gene is TRBD2 (6 bases). Between the trimmed V and J ends, which lost 4 bases and 3 bases, there was a span of 17 bases. The CDR3 is 15 residues long. Per the germline V gene, CDR1 is SGHRS and CDR2 is YFSETQ. CDR3 coding DNA: TGCGCCAGCAGCCCTGAGGCGCGGGGCCTCTACGAGCAGTACTTC. It encodes CASSPEARGLYEQYF.

J is TRBJ2-7 and V is TRBV7-9; 8 nucleotides line up with TRBD1. Germline V lookup: CDR1 SEHNR, CDR2 FQNEAQ (reference sequence). This CDR3 region has 14 residues. V was pared by 5 bases and J by 6 bases, with 9 bases of the junction left unmatched. CDR3 in amino acids: CASSPRTQGAEQYF. The CDR3 nucleotides read TGTGCCAGCAGCCCGCGGACCCAGGGGGCCGAGCAGTACTTC.

The gene calls are TRBV6-5 and TRBJ2-1; TRBD1 agrees at 9 bases. The CDR3 is made up of 15 amino acids. Germline trimming cut 2 bases from V and 3 bases from J; bases unmatched to any gene: 2. Germline assignment: CDR1 MNHEY and CDR2 SVGAGI. The CDR3 loop reads CASSYVGQGYNEQFF. The DNA of the CDR3 is TGTGCCAGCAGTTACGTGGGACAGGGCTACAATGAGCAGTTCTTC.

The chain carries TRBV5-4 and TRBJ2-6; D gene uncertain. This CDR3 spans 18 amino acids. Germline-derived CDR1 and CDR2 are SGHNT and YYREEE (reference sequence). V gave up 0 bases and J gave up 0 bases, with 13 bases separating them. The CDR3: CASSLGSLLLSGANVLTF. In nucleotides, the CDR3 is TGTGCCAGCAGCTTGGGCTCACTCCTACTCTCTGGGGCCAACGTCCTGACTTTC.

About this clone: One end of the junction varies from germline; a read error may be responsible. This chain links TRBV5-4 with TRBJ2-2; no clear D. From germline, CDR1 is SGHNT and CDR2 YYREEE (reference sequence). The CDR3 extends over 15 amino acids. The CDR3 nucleotides are TGTGTCAGCAGGCCCCCCACTGCCGCCCCCGGGGAGCTGTTTTTT. Amino acids: CVSRPPTAAPGELFF.

The chain recombines TRBV9 with TRBJ2-3; 9 bases map to TRBD2. This CDR3 region has 16 residues. Germline trimming cut 3 bases from V and 0 bases from J; bases unmatched to any gene: 5. Per the germline V gene, CDR1 is SGDLS and CDR2 is YYNGEE. CDR3 coding DNA: TGTGCCAGCAGCGGGAGACTAGCGGAAAGCACAGATACGCAGTATTTT. This codes for CASSGRLAESTDTQYF. Looking up the rest from reference TRBV9 and TRBJ2-3 gives the full variable domain: DSGVTQTPKHLITATGQRVTLRCSPRSGDLSVYWYQQSLDQGLQFLIQYYNGEERAKGNILERFSAQQFPDLHSELNLSSLELGDSALYFCASSGRLAESTDTQYFGPGTRLTVL.

The V and J genes are TRBV30 and TRBJ2-5; D call uncertain. V was cut by 1 base and J by 2 bases, with 8 bases left in between. Germline V gene data show CDR1 as GTSNPN and CDR2 as SVGIG (reference sequence). The CDR3 runs 13 residues. CDR3 in amino acids: CAWSAGAQETQYF. CDR3 nucleotides: TGTGCCTGGAGTGCTGGAGCACAAGAGACCCAGTACTTC.

This clone appeared a single time. The chain joins TRBV19 to TRBJ1-2; 11 bases are shared with TRBD1. Germline CDR1 is LNHDA and CDR2 is SQIVND (reference sequence). This CDR3 is 13 amino acids long. Unmatched junction bases numbered 1, after V lost 6 bases and J lost 4 bases. The CDR3 DNA reads as TGTGCCAGTAGGGGGACAGGGGGCTATGGCTACACCTTC. This sequence encodes CASRGTGGYGYTF.

The chain uses TRBV13 and TRBJ2-7; TRBD1 agrees at 8 bases. There are 14 residues in the CDR3. The trim removed 5 bases at V and 6 bases at J, leaving 9 bases unmatched. Germline lookup yields CDR1 PRHDT and CDR2 FYEKMQ (reference sequence). The CDR3 region has the DNA TGTGCCAGCAGCCCGGAGGCAGGGGGCTTCGAGCAGTACTTC. This encodes CASSPEAGGFEQYF. The entire variable domain, with the rest obtained from reference TRBV13 and TRBJ2-7, is as follows: AAGVIQSPRHLIKEKRETATLKCYPIPRHDTVYWYQQGPGQDPQFLISFYEKMQSDKGSIPDRFSAQQFSDYHSELNMSSLELGDSALYFCASSPEAGGFEQYFGPGTRLTVT.

This chain uses TRBV18 with TRBJ2-7; perhaps TRBD2 as D (5 bases). Deletions cut 5 bases from V and 5 bases from J, with 16 bases between. CDR1 KGHSH and CDR2 LQKENI come from the germline V gene. This CDR3 region has 14 residues. CDR3 in amino acids: CASSDPGSTHEQYF. In nucleotides, the CDR3 is TGTGCCAGCTCAGACCCGGGGAGTACTCACGAGCAGTACTTC.

This chain joins TRBV27 and TRBJ2-3, with TRBD2 as a possible D gene (7 bases). The V gene's germline CDR1 is MNHEY and CDR2 SMNVEV (reference sequence). This CDR3 contains 13 residues. V lost 7 bases, J lost 4 bases, and 12 bases lay in between. The CDR3 region has the DNA TGTGCCAGCAAGGGGGGGTATTCAGATACGCAGTATTTT. Translated, it gives CASKGGYSDTQYF.

CDR3 coding DNA: TGTGCCAGCAGGACAGGGTTCACCTACGAGCAGTACTTC. Protein: CASRTGFTYEQYF. The rearrangement links TRBV28 to TRBJ2-7; the match to TRBD1 covers 7 bases. Trimming at V came to 6 bases and at J to 2 bases, leaving 4 bases not matched to a gene. Germline V gene data show CDR1 as MDHEN and CDR2 as SYDVKM. The CDR3 contains 13 residues.

The chain links TRBV6-6 to TRBJ2-5, with 9 nucleotides matching TRBD1. This CDR3 has 11 residues. V trimming: 6 bases; J trimming: 11 bases; junction bases outside the gene matches: 4. Germline V gene data show CDR1 as MNHNY and CDR2 as SVGAGI (reference sequence). CDR3: CASRQGALQYF. The CDR3 DNA reads as TGTGCCAGCAGACAGGGGGCTCTTCAGTACTTC.

The chain carries TRBV9 and TRBJ2-2, with 7 bases fitting TRBD2. This CDR3 region has 15 residues. Trimming took 2 bases from V and 6 from J; bases not matched to a gene: 7. Germline V gene sequence: CDR1 SGDLS, CDR2 YYNGEE. DNA for the CDR3: TGTGCCAGCAGCGTCAGCGGGATGATCGCCGGGGAGCTGTTTTTT. Translated, it gives CASSVSGMIAGELFF. Drawing the rest from reference TRBV9 and TRBJ2-2, the complete variable domain is DSGVTQTPKHLITATGQRVTLRCSPRSGDLSVYWYQQSLDQGLQFLIQYYNGEERAKGNILERFSAQQFPDLHSELNLSSLELGDSALYFCASSVSGMIAGELFFGEGSRLTVL.

The V and J genes are TRBV19 and TRBJ2-3; TRBD1 is a possible D gene (5 bases). The CDR3 runs 12 residues. Germline CDR1 reads LNHDA; CDR2 reads SQIVND (reference sequence). V was cut by 7 bases and J by 5 bases, with 10 bases left in between. CDR3 region: CASTGLGDTQYF. The CDR3 DNA follows: TGTGCCAGTACAGGGCTGGGAGATACGCAGTATTTT.

The gene calls are TRBV18 and TRBJ2-3; the D is unclear. This CDR3 has 14 amino acids. The V end was cut by 6 bases, the J end by 0 bases, with 10 bases between. CDR1 and CDR2 (germline): KGHSH, LQKENI. CDR3 nucleotides: TGTGCCAGCTCTTTAAGAACTAGCACAGATACGCAGTATTTT. Amino acids: CASSLRTSTDTQYF.

This clone appeared a few times. The gene calls are TRBV27 and TRBJ2-7, with 8 nucleotides matching TRBD1. From germline, CDR1 is MNHEY and CDR2 SMNVEV (reference sequence). V dropped 4 bases and J dropped 4; count of bases not matched to a gene: 3. There are 13 residues in the CDR3. CDR3 bases: TGTGCCAGCAGTTCCAGGGGGCCTTACGAGCAGTACTTC. Its translation is CASSSRGPYEQYF.

This sequence joins TRBV19 and TRBJ2-1; 13 nucleotides match TRBD2. J gave up 5 bases and V 7 bases, and 5 bases lay outside the gene matches. From germline, CDR1 is LNHDA and CDR2 SQIVND (reference sequence). The CDR3 is 15 amino acids. The CDR3 spells CASTWTSGSHNEQFF. The CDR3 coding sequence is TGTGCCAGTACATGGACTAGCGGGAGCCACAATGAGCAGTTCTTC.

V and J are TRBV6-1 and TRBJ1-3, with D possibly matching TRBD1 (6 bases). Between the trimmed V and J ends, which lost 8 bases and 0 bases, there was a span of 8 bases. Germline V gene sequence: CDR1 MNHNS, CDR2 SASEGT. This CDR3 is built from 13 residues. CDR3 coding DNA: TGTGCCAGCGGACAGACCTCTGGAAACACCATATATTTT. It encodes CASGQTSGNTIYF.

This clone was counted a few times. CDR3 nucleotide sequence: TGTGCCAGCAGCTTTAATCTCCGGTCTGAAGCTTTCTTT. Its translation is CASSFNLRSEAFF. The chain has TRBV7-3 and TRBJ1-1; unclear D gene. Germline CDR1 is SGHTA and CDR2 is FQGTGA. Trimming took 3 bases from V and 6 from J, leaving 11 bases between them. The CDR3 is 13 residues long.

The chain recombines TRBV7-3 with TRBJ2-2; D not resolved. Trimming cost V 3 bases and J 4 bases, with 3 bases left between them. The length of the CDR3 is 12 residues. Germline lookup yields CDR1 SGHTA and CDR2 FQGTGA. The CDR3 nucleotides read TGTGCCAGCAGCTTTAGCACCGGGGAGCTGTTTTTT. Protein sequence: CASSFSTGELFF. Complete variable domain (other parts from reference TRBV7-3 and TRBJ2-2): GAGVSQTPSNKVTEKGKYVELRCDPISGHTALYWYRQSLGQGPEFLIYFQGTGAADDSGLPNDRFFAVRPEGSVSTLKIQRTERGDSAVYLCASSFSTGELFFGEGSRLTVL.

This chain connects TRBV9 to TRBJ2-2; 12 bases map to TRBD2. In germline, CDR1 is SGDLS, CDR2 YYNGEE. The CDR3 contains 16 residues. Unmatched junction bases numbered 8, after V lost 6 bases and J lost 5 bases. CDR3 sequence: CASTLAGGLRTGELFF. The CDR3 bases are TGTGCCAGCACTCTAGCGGGAGGGTTAAGGACCGGGGAGCTGTTTTTT.

This chain joins TRBV10-2 and TRBJ1-1; D might be TRBD1 (6 bases). The CDR3 is made up of 15 amino acids. V lost 2 bases and J 5 bases, leaving 15 bases between the germline ends. The germline V gene has CDR1 WSHSY and CDR2 SAAADI. This chain's CDR3 is CASSEGQGWETEAFF. CDR3 sequence (DNA): TGCGCCAGCAGTGAGGGGCAGGGGTGGGAAACTGAAGCTTTCTTT.

Relative to its sample, this clone is medium-sized. The CDR3 DNA reads as TGTGCCAGCTCACCAAGCCTATTTGACAGGAGTCCCTACGAGCAGTACTTC. The encoded protein is CASSPSLFDRSPYEQYF. This chain links TRBV18 with TRBJ2-7; D possibly corresponds to TRBD1 (6 bases). Germline CDR1 reads KGHSH; CDR2 reads LQKENI. Trimming removed 2 bases at V and 2 bases at J, with 19 bases between. The CDR3 has 17 amino acids.

The chain couples TRBV28 to TRBJ1-5; D is undetermined. CDR1 and CDR2 from the germline V gene are MDHEN and SYDVKM. Trimming removed 5 bases from V and 3 bases from J, with 11 bases in between. This CDR3 comprises 14 residues. CDR3 region: CASSGFGYNQPQHF. The CDR3 region has the DNA TGTGCCAGCAGTGGGTTCGGGTACAATCAGCCCCAGCATTTT.